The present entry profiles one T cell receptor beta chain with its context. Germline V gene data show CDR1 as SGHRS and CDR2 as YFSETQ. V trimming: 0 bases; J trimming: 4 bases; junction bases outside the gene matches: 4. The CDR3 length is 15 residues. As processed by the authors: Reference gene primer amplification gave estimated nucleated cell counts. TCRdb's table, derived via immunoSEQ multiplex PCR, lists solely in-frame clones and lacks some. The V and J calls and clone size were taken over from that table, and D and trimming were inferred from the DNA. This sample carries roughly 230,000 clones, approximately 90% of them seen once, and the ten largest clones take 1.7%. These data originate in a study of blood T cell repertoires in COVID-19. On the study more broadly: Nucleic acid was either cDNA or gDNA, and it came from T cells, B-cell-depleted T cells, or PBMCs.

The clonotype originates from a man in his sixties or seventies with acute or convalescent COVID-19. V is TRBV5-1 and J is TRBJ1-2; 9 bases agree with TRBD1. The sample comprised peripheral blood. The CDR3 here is CASSLAGQGTYGYTF. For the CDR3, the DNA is TGCGCCAGCAGCTTGGCCGGACAGGGGACCTATGGCTACACCTTC.